These 16 T cell receptor beta chains share one sample of origin, sequenced in a study of beta chain features in type 1 diabetes (dated by TCRdb to the late 2010s). Their cognate antigens are unknown. Overall results and qualifications from the work: Type 1 diabetes patients showed a moderate but significant shortening of TCRB CDR3 length in all four CD4+ subsets.

The method was the immunoSEQ multiplex PCR assay. The High Capacity cDNA Reverse Transcription Kit was used to reverse transcribe all of the isolated RNA, meaning that expressed TCRB transcripts were what got sequenced. TCRdb retrieved this table from immuneACCESS and kept in-frame rearrangements only. Not all clones are present; in checked studies, unresolved V genes account for under half, and no reason is known for the remainder. This sample is represented by roughly 350,000 clones; 8.5% to 10% of them were singletons. Of the sample, 0.45% to 0.65% falls within the top ten clones. Sequencing was performed on central memory CD4+ T cells from blood. These receptors came from a man aged 30-40 years with type 1 diabetes.

This clone was detected many times. The V call is TRBV10-3, the J call TRBJ2-4; no clear D gene. The V and J ends lost 10 bases and 3 bases respectively, with 16 bases between them. The V gene's germline CDR1 is ENHRY and CDR2 SYGVKD. This CDR3 comprises 14 residues. CDR3 amino acids: CASKSGGVKNIQYF. CDR3 in DNA: TGTGCCAGCAAAAGTGGCGGTGTCAAAAACATTCAGTACTTC.

As regards this clone: A much larger clone lies one base from this, so it may be a read error. V usage is TRBV7-8 and J usage is TRBJ2-6; D is undetermined. Trimming pared 6 bases from V and 0 bases from J, leaving 3 bases between. Germline CDR1 and CDR2: SGHVS and FQNEAQ. This CDR3 contains 13 residues. This CDR3 reads CASRFSGANVLTF. In nucleotides, the CDR3 is TGTGCCAGCAGATTCTCTGGGGCCAACGTCCTGACTTTC. Combining the CDR3 with reference TRBV7-8 and TRBJ2-6 gives the whole variable domain GAGVSQSPRYKVAKRGQDVALRCDPISGHVSLFWYQQALGQGPEFLTYFQNEAQLDKSGLPSDRFFAERPEGSVSTLKIQRTQQEDSAVYLCASRFSGANVLTFGAGSRLTVL.

Points on this clone: Distinct nucleotide sequences in the sample also encode this CDR3. V is TRBV5-1 and J is TRBJ2-6; D is undetermined. Germline-derived CDR1 and CDR2 are SGHRS and YFSETQ. The CDR3 has 15 residues. The V gene lost 0 bases and the J gene lost 1 base, with 5 bases spanning the gap. As DNA, the CDR3 is TGCGCCAGCAGCTTGGCCGTTTCTGGGGCCAACGTCCTGACTTTC. Its translation is CASSLAVSGANVLTF.

With respect to this clone: The junction differs from germline at one of its ends, possibly a read error. This chain uses TRBV7-6 with TRBJ2-7, with D unclear. Germline V gives CDR1 SGHVS, CDR2 FNYEAQ. The CDR3 sequence is 14 residues long. In DNA, the CDR3 is TGTGCTAGCAGCTTAAAGCCCGGTGAAGTCGAGCAGTACTTC. It encodes CASSLKPGEVEQYF.

A few counts support this clone. The chain couples TRBV27 to TRBJ1-2; no clear D. CDR1 is MNHEY, CDR2 SMNVEV, per germline (reference sequence). V lost 1 base to trimming and J lost 5 bases, with 11 bases between them. The CDR3 sequence is 14 residues long. The CDR3 coding sequence is TGTGCCAGCAGTTTATATGAGAAGGGTTATGGCTACACCTTC. Protein sequence: CASSLYEKGYGYTF.

This sequence joins TRBV28 and TRBJ2-1; D is possibly TRBD1 (6 bases). Trimming stripped 3 bases from V and 8 bases from J, with 14 bases between. The CDR3 has 14 amino acids. Per the germline V gene, CDR1 is MDHEN and CDR2 is SYDVKM. This CDR3 is CASSFSQGWDEQFF. CDR3 bases: TGTGCCAGCAGTTTCTCCCAGGGGTGGGATGAGCAGTTCTTC.

The chain recombines TRBV5-6 with TRBJ1-1; maybe TRBD1 (5 bases). The germline V gene has CDR1 SGHDT and CDR2 YYEEEE. The CDR3 has 15 amino acids. V lost 1 base, J lost 4 bases, and 14 bases lay in between. The chain's CDR3 is CASSLIREGVTEAFF. CDR3 coding DNA: TGTGCCAGCAGCTTGATTAGGGAAGGGGTCACTGAAGCTTTCTTT. Variable domain in full (rest from reference TRBV5-6 and TRBJ1-1): DAGVTQSPTHLIKTRGQQVTLRCSPKSGHDTVSWYQQALGQGPQFIFQYYEEEERQRGNFPDRFSGHQFPNYSSELNVNALLLGDSALYLCASSLIREGVTEAFFGQGTRLTVV.

This clone was observed a handful of times. The DNA of the CDR3 is TGTGCCAGCAGCGTACCTAGCGGGAACACCGGGGAGCTGTTTTTT. It translates to CASSVPSGNTGELFF. The chain recombines TRBV9 with TRBJ2-2, with TRBD2 identical over 7 bases. V shed 1 base and J 1 base; nucleotides not matched to a gene: 1. In germline, CDR1 is SGDLS, CDR2 YYNGEE. The CDR3 consists of 15 residues.

This chain joins TRBV4-2 and TRBJ1-5; D is unresolved. CDR1 is LGHNA and CDR2 is YNFKEQ in the germline V gene. This CDR3 contains 15 residues. V was shortened by 5 bases and J by 6 bases, with 17 bases between the two germline ends. The CDR3 DNA follows: TGTGCCAGCAGCTTGGCCCCAGGAGCCCCTCAGCCCCAGCATTTT. This sequence encodes CASSLAPGAPQPQHF.

This clone has more than one count but fewer than ten. The gene calls are TRBV5-4 and TRBJ2-5; TRBD1 is a possible D gene (5 bases). The CDR3 covers 12 residues. The ends were cut back, 2 bases at V and 9 bases at J, with 11 bases in the middle. Germline V gene lookup returns CDR1 SGHNT and CDR2 YYREEE (reference sequence). The CDR3 sequence: CASSFPEGAQYF. CDR3 coding DNA: TGTGCCAGCAGCTTTCCAGAAGGGGCCCAGTACTTC.

This clone was counted only a few times. The chain couples TRBV27 to TRBJ1-4; 7 bases map to TRBD1. Germline CDR1 MNHEY, CDR2 SMNVEV (reference sequence). This CDR3 is 14 amino acids long. CDR3 amino acids: CAVDRLSTNEKLFF. CDR3 coding DNA: TGTGCTGTGGACAGGCTTTCAACTAATGAAAAACTGTTTTTT.

This clone was picked up a small number of times. The V gene is TRBV27, the J gene TRBJ1-1, with TRBD1 matching over 8 bases. From germline, CDR1 is MNHEY and CDR2 SMNVEV (reference sequence). CDR3 length equals 15 residues. The junction had 10 bases not matched to a gene; V was cut back by 7 bases and J by 3 bases. For the CDR3, the DNA is TGTGCCAGCACCCTTAGAGGACAGGGTGACACTGAAGCTTTCTTT. It encodes CASTLRGQGDTEAFF.

About this clone itself: Since a much larger clone is just one base distant, this may be a read error. This sequence joins TRBV2 and TRBJ2-1; no reliable D call. Germline V gene sequence: CDR1 SNHLY, CDR2 FYNNEI. CDR3 size: 12 residues. V lost 5 bases and J lost 0, with 2 bases in between. CDR3 region: CASSYSYNEQFF. CDR3 sequence (DNA): TGTGCCAGCAGTTACTCCTACAATGAGCAGTTCTTC. Supplemented by reference TRBV2 and TRBJ2-1, the full variable domain reads EPEVTQTPSHQVTQMGQEVILRCVPISNHLYFYWYRQILGQKVEFLVSFYNNEISEKSEIFDDQFSVERPDGSNFTLKIRSTKLEDSAMYFCASSYSYNEQFFGPGTRLTVL.

This clone was detected a few times. The chain is built from TRBV2 and TRBJ2-7; D is unclear. This CDR3 has 12 amino acids. V was clipped by 10 bases and J by 6 bases, with 16 bases between them. In germline, CDR1 is SNHLY, CDR2 FYNNEI. In nucleotides, the CDR3 is TGTGCCACTGCTGGGCCCTTGGGCGAGCAGTACTTC. Protein product: CATAGPLGEQYF.

This clone was seen at least ten times. The J gene is TRBJ1-2, the V gene TRBV14; a weak D match, TRBD1 (5 bases). The germline V and J ends were trimmed by 1 base and 2 bases, with 14 bases remaining between them. Germline CDR1 and CDR2: SGHDN and FVKESK. The CDR3 spans 16 residues. The CDR3: CASSQGVWGMNYGYTF. In DNA form, the CDR3 reads TGTGCCAGCAGCCAAGGAGTTTGGGGGATGAACTATGGCTACACCTTC.

This clone turned up a few times. The J gene is TRBJ2-7, the V gene TRBV5-1, with TRBD2 matching over 11 bases. Germline V gene lookup returns CDR1 SGHRS and CDR2 YFSETQ. The CDR3 spans 15 residues. V was clipped by 3 bases and J by 9 bases; unmatched bases: 11. The CDR3 reads CASSSGLAGGEGQYF. CDR3 coding DNA: TGCGCCAGCAGCTCCGGACTAGCGGGCGGCGAGGGGCAGTACTTC.